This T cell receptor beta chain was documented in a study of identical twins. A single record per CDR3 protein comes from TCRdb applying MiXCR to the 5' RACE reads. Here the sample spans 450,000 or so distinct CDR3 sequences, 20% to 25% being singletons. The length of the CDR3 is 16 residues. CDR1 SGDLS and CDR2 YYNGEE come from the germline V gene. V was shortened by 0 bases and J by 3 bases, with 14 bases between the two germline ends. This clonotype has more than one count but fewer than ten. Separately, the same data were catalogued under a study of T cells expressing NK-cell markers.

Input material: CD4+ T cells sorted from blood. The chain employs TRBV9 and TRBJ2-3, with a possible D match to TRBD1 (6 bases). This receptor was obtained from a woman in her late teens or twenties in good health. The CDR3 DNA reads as TGTGCCAGCAGCGTAGCTTTTGACAGGCCAACAGATACGCAGTATTTT. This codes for CASSVAFDRPTDTQYF. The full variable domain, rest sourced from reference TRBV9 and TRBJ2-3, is DSGVTQTPKHLITATGQRVTLRCSPRSGDLSVYWYQQSLDQGLQFLIQYYNGEERAKGNILERFSAQQFPDLHSELNLSSLELGDSALYFCASSVAFDRPTDTQYFGPGTRLTVL.